Listed below are T cell receptor beta chains from one sample, sequenced in a study of monozygotic twins with inflammatory bowel disease. For each CDR3 protein, TCRdb gives one entry from its re-call of the 5' RACE reads, without DNA. This listing includes 350,000 to 550,000 distinct CDR3 sequences. Sequenced sample: blood. The receptors derive from a human donor with ulcerative colitis or Crohn's disease, or a healthy co-twin of an affected twin (not recorded which). The CDR3 runs from the conserved cysteine through the conserved F or W.

J,V,CDR3
TRBJ2-5,TRBV7-6,CASSLSIQETQYF
TRBJ2-3,TRBV5-1,CASSPFSGGSTDTQYF
TRBJ2-6,TRBV5-4,CASSLGIDPSGANVLTF
TRBJ2-5,TRBV7-2,CASSFLGTQETQYF
TRBJ2-5,TRBV7-9,CASSSGQIEQETQYF
TRBJ2-1,TRBV6-2/TRBV6-3,CASSYEGTAYNEQFF
TRBJ1-1,TRBV7-2,CASSPPLGEKGNTEAFF
TRBJ1-1,TRBV20-1,CSAPHRVMNTEAFF
TRBJ2-3,TRBV20-1,CSANEPSGSTVGTDTQYF
TRBJ1-1,TRBV14,CASSQLDTGGAFF
TRBJ2-7,TRBV4-2,CASSQLSEAVSYEQYF
TRBJ1-1,TRBV4-2,CASSQDRGPTEAFF
TRBJ2-1,TRBV27,CASSPGTVGDEQFF
TRBJ1-1,TRBV3-1,CASSRQYMNTEAFF